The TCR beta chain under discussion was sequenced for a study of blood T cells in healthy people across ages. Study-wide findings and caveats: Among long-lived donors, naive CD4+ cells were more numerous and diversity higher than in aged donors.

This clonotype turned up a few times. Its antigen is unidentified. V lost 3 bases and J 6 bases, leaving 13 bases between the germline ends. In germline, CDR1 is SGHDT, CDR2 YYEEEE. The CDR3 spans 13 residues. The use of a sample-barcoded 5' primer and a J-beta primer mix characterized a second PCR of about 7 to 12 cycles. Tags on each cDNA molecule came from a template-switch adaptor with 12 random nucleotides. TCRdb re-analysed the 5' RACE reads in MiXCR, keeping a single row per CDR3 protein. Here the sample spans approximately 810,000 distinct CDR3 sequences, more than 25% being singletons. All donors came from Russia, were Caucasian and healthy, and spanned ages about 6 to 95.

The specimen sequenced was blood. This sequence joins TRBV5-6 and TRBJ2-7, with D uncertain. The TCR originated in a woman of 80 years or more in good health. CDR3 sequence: CASSSPSVFEQYF. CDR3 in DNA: TGTGCCAGCAGCTCCCCCTCCGTTTTCGAGCAGTACTTC.